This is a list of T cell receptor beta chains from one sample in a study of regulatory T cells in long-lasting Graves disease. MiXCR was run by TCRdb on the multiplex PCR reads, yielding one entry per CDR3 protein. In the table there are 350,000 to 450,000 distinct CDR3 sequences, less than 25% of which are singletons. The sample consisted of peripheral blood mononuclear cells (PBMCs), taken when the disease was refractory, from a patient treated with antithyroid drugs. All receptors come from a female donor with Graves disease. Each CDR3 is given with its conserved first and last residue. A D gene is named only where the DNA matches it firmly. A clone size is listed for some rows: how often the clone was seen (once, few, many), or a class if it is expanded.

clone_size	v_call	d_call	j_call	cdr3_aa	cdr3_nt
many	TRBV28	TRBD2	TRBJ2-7	CASSLGTSGLSYEQYF	TGTGCCAGCAGTCTGGGGACTAGCGGGCTGTCCTACGAGCAGTACTTC
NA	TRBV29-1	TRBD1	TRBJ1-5	CSVGEGQGYQPQHF	TGCAGCGTTGGGGAGGGACAGGGGTACCAGCCCCAGCATTTT
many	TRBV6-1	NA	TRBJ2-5	CASSIQTNQETQYF	TGTGCCAGCAGTATACAGACGAATCAAGAGACCCAGTACTTC
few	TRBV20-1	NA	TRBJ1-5	CSARDSRGMADQPQHF	TGCAGTGCTAGAGATTCCAGGGGTATGGCCGATCAGCCCCAGCATTTT
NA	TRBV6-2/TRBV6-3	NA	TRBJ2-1	CASSELGLPSYNEQFF	TGTGCCAGCAGTGAATTGGGACTCCCCTCCTACAATGAGCAGTTCTTC
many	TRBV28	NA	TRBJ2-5	CASSSYSAEGEETQYF	TGTGCCAGCAGTTCCTATTCAGCCGAGGGCGAAGAGACCCAGTACTTC
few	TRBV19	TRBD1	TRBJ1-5	CASSSSGTGSQPQHF	TGTGCCAGTAGTAGCTCCGGGACAGGGTCTCAGCCCCAGCATTTT
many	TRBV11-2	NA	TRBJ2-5	CASSLNGDRETQYF	TGTGCCAGCAGCTTAAACGGTGATCGGGAGACCCAGTACTTC
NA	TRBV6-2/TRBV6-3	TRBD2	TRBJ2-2	CASSRQVAGVVTGELFF	TGTGCCAGCAGTCGACAGGTAGCGGGAGTGGTCACCGGGGAGCTGTTTTTT
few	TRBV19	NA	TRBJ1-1	CASSFEDNTEAFF	TGTGCCAGTAGTTTCGAAGATAACACTGAAGCTTTCTTT
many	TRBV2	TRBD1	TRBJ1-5	CASRGTAGNQPQHF	TGTGCCAGCAGGGGGACAGCGGGCAATCAGCCCCAGCATTTT
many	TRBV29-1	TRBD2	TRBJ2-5	CSVGRGRNIVDF	TGCAGCGTTGGACGCGGGAGGAACATTGTGGACTTC
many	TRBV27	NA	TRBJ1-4	CASSKTQTTNEKLFF	TGTGCCAGCAGTAAGACACAAACAACTAATGAAAAACTGTTTTTT
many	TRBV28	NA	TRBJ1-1	CASSLGFSEAFF	TGTGCCAGCAGTTTGGGGTTCAGTGAAGCTTTCTTT
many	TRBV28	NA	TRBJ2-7	CASGDNEQYF	TGTGCCAGCGGGGACAACGAGCAGTACTTC
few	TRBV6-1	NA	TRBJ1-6	CASTTRGGGNSPLHF	TGTGCCAGCACTACCCGTGGGGGAGGGAACTCACCCCTCCACTTT
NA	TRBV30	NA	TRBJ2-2	CAWSVLGSGELFF	TGTGCCTGGAGTGTACTAGGGAGCGGGGAGCTGTTTTTT
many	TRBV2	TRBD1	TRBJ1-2	CASSAAQGALNGYTF	TGTGCCAGCAGCGCGGCTCAGGGGGCGCTTAATGGCTACACCTTC
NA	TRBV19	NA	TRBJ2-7	CASRLGPTSSYEQYF	TGTGCCAGTAGATTGGGACCCACGAGCTCCTACGAGCAGTACTTC
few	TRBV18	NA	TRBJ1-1	CASSPRVVNTEAFF	TGTGCCAGCTCACCTAGGGTAGTAAACACTGAAGCTTTCTTT
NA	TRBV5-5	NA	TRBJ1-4	CASSPGGGSNEKLFF	TGTGCCAGCAGCCCGGGTGGGGGGAGTAATGAAAAACTGTTTTTT
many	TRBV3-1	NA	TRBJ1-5	CASSQRGRGDQPQHF	TGTGCCAGCAGCCAACGGGGGAGAGGGGATCAGCCCCAGCATTTT
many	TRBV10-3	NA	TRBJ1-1	CAISESEVEAFF	TGTGCCATCAGTGAGTCGGAGGTCGAAGCTTTCTTT
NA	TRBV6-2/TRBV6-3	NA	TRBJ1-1	CASKIESGRTEAFF	TGTGCCAGCAAGATTGAGTCTGGGAGGACTGAAGCTTTCTTT
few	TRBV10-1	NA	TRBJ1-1	CASSILSQKSMNTEAFF	TGCGCCAGCAGTATCCTAAGTCAGAAATCCATGAACACTGAAGCTTTCTTT
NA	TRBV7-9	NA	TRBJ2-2	CASSRGRENTGELFF	TGTGCCAGCAGCCGAGGCCGGGAGAACACCGGGGAGCTGTTTTTT
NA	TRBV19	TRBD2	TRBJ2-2	CASSLAHSGTGELFF	TGTGCCAGTAGTCTGGCCCATAGCGGGACCGGGGAGCTGTTTTTT
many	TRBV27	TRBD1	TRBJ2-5	CASKRMGTGVQETQYF	TGTGCCAGCAAGCGGATGGGGACAGGGGTTCAAGAGACCCAGTACTTC
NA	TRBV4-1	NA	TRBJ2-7	CASSQQGKRSHEQYF	TGCGCCAGCAGCCAACAAGGGAAAAGGTCCCACGAGCAGTACTTC
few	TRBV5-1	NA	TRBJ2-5	CASSLRMAGVEETQYF	TGCGCCAGCAGCTTGCGTATGGCCGGGGTTGAGGAGACCCAGTACTTC
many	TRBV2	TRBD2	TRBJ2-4	CASRATSGSPKNIQYF	TGTGCCAGCAGAGCTACTAGCGGGAGTCCCAAAAACATTCAGTACTTC
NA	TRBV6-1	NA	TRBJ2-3	CASSWGRQSTDTQYF	TGTGCCAGCAGCTGGGGACGCCAATCCACAGATACGCAGTATTTT
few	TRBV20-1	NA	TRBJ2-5	CSAISGQETQYF	TGCAGTGCTATCAGCGGACAAGAGACCCAGTACTTC
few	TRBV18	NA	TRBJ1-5	CASSEQGDNQPQHF	TGTGCCAGCTCAGAACAGGGAGACAATCAGCCCCAGCATTTT
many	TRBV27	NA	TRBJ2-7	CASRQGFDYEQYF	TGTGCCAGCAGACAAGGGTTCGACTACGAGCAGTACTTC
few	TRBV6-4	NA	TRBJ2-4	CASSATPGPKNIQYF	TGTGCCAGCAGTGCAACACCGGGACCCAAAAACATTCAGTACTTC
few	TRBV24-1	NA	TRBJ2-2	CATTRSLANTGELFF	TGTGCCACCACCCGAAGCCTAGCAAACACCGGGGAGCTGTTTTTT
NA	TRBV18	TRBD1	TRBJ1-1	CASSSTGTGTEAFF	TGTGCCAGCTCATCCACGGGGACAGGGACTGAAGCTTTCTTT
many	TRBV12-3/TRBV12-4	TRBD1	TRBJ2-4	CASSAGTGSKNIQYF	TGTGCCAGCAGTGCCGGGACAGGGTCCAAAAACATTCAGTACTTC
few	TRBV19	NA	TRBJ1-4	CASSRPAGSNEKLFF	TGTGCCAGTAGTAGGCCCGCGGGGAGTAATGAAAAACTGTTTTTT
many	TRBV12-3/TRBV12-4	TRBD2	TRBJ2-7	CASSLASGRAKQYF	TGTGCCAGCAGTTTGGCTAGCGGGAGGGCCAAGCAGTACTTC
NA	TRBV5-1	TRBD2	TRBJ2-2	CASGKSGTKNTGELFF	TGTGCCAGCGGTAAATCCGGGACTAAGAACACCGGGGAGCTGTTTTTT
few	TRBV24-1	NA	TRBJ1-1	CATSDPTGGGVNTEAFF	TGTGCCACCAGTGACCCGACAGGAGGTGGGGTGAACACTGAAGCTTTCTTT
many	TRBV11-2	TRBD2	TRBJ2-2	CASSLALAGATGELFF	TGTGCCAGCAGCTTAGCCCTAGCGGGAGCAACCGGGGAGCTGTTTTTT
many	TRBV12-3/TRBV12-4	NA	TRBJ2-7	CASRKMSSYEQYF	TGTGCCAGCCGAAAAATGAGCTCCTACGAGCAGTACTTC
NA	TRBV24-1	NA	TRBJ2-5	CATQSGEFQETQYF	TGTGCCACCCAATCCGGGGAGTTCCAGGAGACCCAGTACTTC
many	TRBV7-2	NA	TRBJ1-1	CASSRASKQGRTEAFF	TGTGCCAGCAGCCGGGCCTCCAAACAGGGCAGGACTGAAGCTTTCTTT
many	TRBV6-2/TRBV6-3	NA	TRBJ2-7	CASSYLYEQYF	TGTGCCAGCAGTTACCTATACGAGCAGTACTTC
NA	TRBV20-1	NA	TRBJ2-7	CSASATAPPYEQYF	TGCAGTGCTAGCGCGACAGCCCCTCCCTACGAGCAGTACTTC
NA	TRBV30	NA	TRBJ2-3	CAWRQAGAGWAQYF	TGTGCCTGGAGGCAAGCAGGAGCTGGGTGGGCGCAGTATTTT